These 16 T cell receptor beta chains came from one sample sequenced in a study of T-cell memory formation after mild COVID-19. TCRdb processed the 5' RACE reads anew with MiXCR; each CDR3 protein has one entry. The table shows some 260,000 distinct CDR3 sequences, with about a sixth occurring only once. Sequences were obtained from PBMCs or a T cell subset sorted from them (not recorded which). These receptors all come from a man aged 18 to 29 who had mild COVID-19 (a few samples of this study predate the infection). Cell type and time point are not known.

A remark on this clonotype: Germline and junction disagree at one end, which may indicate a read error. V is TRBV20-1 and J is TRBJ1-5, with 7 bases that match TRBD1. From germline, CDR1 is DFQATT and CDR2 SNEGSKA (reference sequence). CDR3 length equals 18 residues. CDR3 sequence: CSARDLRARGYSYQPQHF. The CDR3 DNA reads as TGCAGTGCTAGAGATCTCAGGGCCAGGGGGTATAGCTATCAGCCCCAGCATTTT.

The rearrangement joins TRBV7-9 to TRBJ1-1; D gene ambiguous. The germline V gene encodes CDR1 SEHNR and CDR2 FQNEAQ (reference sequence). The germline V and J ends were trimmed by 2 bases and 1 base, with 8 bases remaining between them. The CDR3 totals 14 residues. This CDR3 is CASSLMEANTEAFF. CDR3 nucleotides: TGTGCCAGCAGCTTAATGGAGGCGAACACTGAAGCTTTCTTT.

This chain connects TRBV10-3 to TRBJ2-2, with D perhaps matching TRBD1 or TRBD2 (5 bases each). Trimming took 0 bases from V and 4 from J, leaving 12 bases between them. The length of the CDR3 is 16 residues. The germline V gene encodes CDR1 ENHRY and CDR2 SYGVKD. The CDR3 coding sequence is TGTGCCATCAGTGAGTCTGGGAGAGGGGTCACCGGGGAGCTGTTTTTT. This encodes CAISESGRGVTGELFF.

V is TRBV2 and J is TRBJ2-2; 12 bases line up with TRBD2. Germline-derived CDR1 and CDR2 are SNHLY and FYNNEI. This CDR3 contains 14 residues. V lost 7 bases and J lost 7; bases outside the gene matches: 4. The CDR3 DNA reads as TGTGCCAGCACTAGCGGGGGGGCCATCGGGGAGCTGTTTTTT. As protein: CASTSGGAIGELFF. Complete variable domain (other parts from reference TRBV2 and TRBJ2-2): EPEVTQTPSHQVTQMGQEVILRCVPISNHLYFYWYRQILGQKVEFLVSFYNNEISEKSEIFDDQFSVERPDGSNFTLKIRSTKLEDSAMYFCASTSGGAIGELFFGEGSRLTVL.

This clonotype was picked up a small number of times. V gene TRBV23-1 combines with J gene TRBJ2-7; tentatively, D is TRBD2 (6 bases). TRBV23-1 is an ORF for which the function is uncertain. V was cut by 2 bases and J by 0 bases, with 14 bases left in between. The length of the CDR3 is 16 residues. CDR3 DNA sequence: TGCGCCAGCAGTCAAGATACCGGGACTGGCTCCTACGAGCAGTACGTC. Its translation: CASSQDTGTGSYEQYV.

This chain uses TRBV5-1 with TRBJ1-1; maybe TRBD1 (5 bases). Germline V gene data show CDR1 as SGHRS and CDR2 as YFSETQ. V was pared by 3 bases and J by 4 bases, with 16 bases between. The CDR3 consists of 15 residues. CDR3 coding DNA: TGCGCCAGCAGCTCGTTGGGGGTCGAGGGCACTGAAGCTTTCTTT. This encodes CASSSLGVEGTEAFF.

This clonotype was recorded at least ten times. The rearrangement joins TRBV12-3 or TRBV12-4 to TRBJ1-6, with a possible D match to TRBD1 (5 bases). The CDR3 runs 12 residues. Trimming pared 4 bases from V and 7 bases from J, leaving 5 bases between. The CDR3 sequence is CASSWGNSPLHF. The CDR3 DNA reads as TGTGCCAGCAGTTGGGGGAATTCACCCCTCCACTTT.

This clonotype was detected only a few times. The CDR3 DNA reads as TGTGCCAGCAGTGACAGGCGGGGGGGCCACAGTGGAACAGATACGCAGTATTTT. Its translation is CASSDRRGGHSGTDTQYF. This chain links TRBV25-1 with TRBJ2-3, with 9 bases matching TRBD2. This CDR3 spans 18 amino acids. The V gene end was trimmed by 3 bases and the J gene end by 3 bases; junction bases not matched to a gene: 13. The V gene's germline CDR1 is MGHDK and CDR2 SYGVNS.

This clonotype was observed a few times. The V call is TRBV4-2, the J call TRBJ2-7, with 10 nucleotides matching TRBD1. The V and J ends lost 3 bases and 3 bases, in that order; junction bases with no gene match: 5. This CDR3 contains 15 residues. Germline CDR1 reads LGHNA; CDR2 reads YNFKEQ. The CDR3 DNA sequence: TGTGCCAGCAGCCAGCGACAGGGGGCTGACTACGAGCAGTACTTC. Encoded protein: CASSQRQGADYEQYF.

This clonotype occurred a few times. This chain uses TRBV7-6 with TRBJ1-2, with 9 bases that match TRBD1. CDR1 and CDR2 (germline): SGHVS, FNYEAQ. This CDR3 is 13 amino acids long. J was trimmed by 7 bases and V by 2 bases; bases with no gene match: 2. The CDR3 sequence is CASSLQTGGGYTF. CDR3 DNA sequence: TGTGCCAGCAGCTTACAGACAGGGGGTGGCTACACCTTC.

CDR3 protein: CSARIGRLETQYF. As DNA, the CDR3 is TGCAGTGCTAGAATAGGGCGGTTGGAGACCCAGTACTTC. This sequence joins TRBV20-1 and TRBJ2-5; D ambiguous. V lost 2 bases, J lost 5 bases, and 12 bases lay in between. The length of the CDR3 is 13 residues. Germline CDR1 is DFQATT and CDR2 is SNEGSKA (reference sequence).

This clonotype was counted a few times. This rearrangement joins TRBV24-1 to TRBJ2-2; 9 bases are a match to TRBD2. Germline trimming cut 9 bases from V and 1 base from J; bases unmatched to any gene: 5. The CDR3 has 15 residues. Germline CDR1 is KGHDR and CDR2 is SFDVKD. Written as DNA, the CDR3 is TGTGCCACCGGGAGGACTAGCGAGAACACCGGGGAGCTGTTTTTT. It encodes CATGRTSENTGELFF.

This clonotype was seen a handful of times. The CDR3 DNA reads TGTGCCAGCAGCTTAGGGTCAGCGGGGAGGGAGACCCAGTACTTC. The encoded protein is CASSLGSAGRETQYF. The rearrangement links TRBV7-8 to TRBJ2-5, with 7 positions matching TRBD2. CDR1 is SGHVS, CDR2 FQNEAQ, per germline. This CDR3 has 15 residues. V dropped 1 base and J dropped 5; count of bases not matched to a gene: 7.

The CDR3 sequence: CATASGVGDEQFF. The DNA of the CDR3 is TGTGCCACCGCCTCCGGGGTCGGGGATGAGCAGTTCTTC. The chain recombines TRBV10-3 with TRBJ2-1; D perhaps matches TRBD2 (5 bases). Trimming shortened V by 10 bases and J by 8 bases, and 18 bases separated the two germline ends. This CDR3 is built from 13 residues. Germline V gene lookup returns CDR1 ENHRY and CDR2 SYGVKD.

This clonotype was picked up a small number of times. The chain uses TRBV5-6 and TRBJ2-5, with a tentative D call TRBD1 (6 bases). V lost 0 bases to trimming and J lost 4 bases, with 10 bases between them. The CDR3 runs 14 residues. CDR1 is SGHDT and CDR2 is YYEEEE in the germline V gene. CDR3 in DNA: TGTGCCAGCAGCTTGGCCAAAGGGGGAGAGACCCAGTACTTC. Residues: CASSLAKGGETQYF.

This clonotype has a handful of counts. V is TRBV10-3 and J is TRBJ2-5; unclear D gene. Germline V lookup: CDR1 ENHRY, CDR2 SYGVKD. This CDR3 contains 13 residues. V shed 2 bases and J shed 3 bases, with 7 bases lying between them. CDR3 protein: CAISEGGEETQYF. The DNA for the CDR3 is TGTGCCATCAGTGAGGGCGGCGAAGAGACCCAGTACTTC.